This T cell receptor (beta chain) comes out of a study of spatial heterogeneity in lung cancer. Study-wide results and caveats: Within tumors, counts of expanded alpha and beta TCRs tracked tumor mutation counts.

The sample's time point: sample taken at primary tumor resection. Whole RNA from tumor, nontumor lung or frozen PBMC was sequenced unsorted. This clonotype was counted at least ten times. Its specificity is not known. There are 18 residues in the CDR3. CDR1 is SGHRS, CDR2 YFSETQ, per germline. V dropped 4 bases and J dropped 2; count of bases not matched to a gene: 12. TCRdb itself ran the 5' RACE reads through MiXCR, one entry per CDR3 protein. The table includes some 100,000 distinct CDR3 sequences, about 4.4% detected once. The starting material was lung tumor tissue, obtained at surgery. This sequence was found in a male donor with early-stage non-small cell lung cancer. The chain links TRBV5-1 to TRBJ2-3; 11 positions match TRBD2. CDR3 loop: CASSPGGLAGGYTDTQYF. The CDR3 DNA follows: TGCGCCAGCAGCCCGGGCGGGCTAGCGGGAGGCTACACAGATACGCAGTATTTT.